This T cell receptor (beta chain) was documented in a study of shared clonotypes between healthy human individuals. Whole-study context: The study used three CD4 naive, three CD4 memory, two CD8 naive and one CD8 memory plate per donor.

CDR1 is DFQATT, CDR2 SNEGSKA, per germline (reference sequence). The CDR3 runs to 11 residues. Trimming took off 1 base at V and 7 bases at J, with 7 bases between the two ends. Nashville, Tennessee was home to all donors, who were Caucasian adults. From CD4+ cells came CD45RA+ naive and CD45RA-negative memory subsets. Data came from immunoSEQ multiplex PCR; TCRdb stores just in-frame clones and leaves some out. The sample consists of approximately 980,000 clones, 60% to 85% of them appearing once. The sequencing sample was made of memory CD4+ T cells sorted from blood. Stated subset: CD45RA-negative fraction. This rearrangement joins TRBV20-1 to TRBJ1-1; no clear D gene. This sequence originates from a man younger than 35 in good health. The CDR3 nucleotides read TGCAGTGCTAGAGCGGCAGGTGAAGCTTTCTTT. This gives the protein CSARAAGEAFF.